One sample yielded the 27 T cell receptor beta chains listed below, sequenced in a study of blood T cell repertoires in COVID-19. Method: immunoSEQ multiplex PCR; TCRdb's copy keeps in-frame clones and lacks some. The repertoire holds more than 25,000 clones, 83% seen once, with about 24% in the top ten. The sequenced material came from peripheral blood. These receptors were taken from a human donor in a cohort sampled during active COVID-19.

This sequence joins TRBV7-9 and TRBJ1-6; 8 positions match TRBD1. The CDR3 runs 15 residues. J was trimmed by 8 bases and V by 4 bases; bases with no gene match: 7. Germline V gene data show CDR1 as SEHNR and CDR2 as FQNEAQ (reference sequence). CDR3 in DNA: TGTGCCAGCAGCTCCGTGCCACAGGGGGATTCACCCCTCCACTTT. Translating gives CASSSVPQGDSPLHF.

This CDR3 reads CASSYNSEQYF. CDR3 DNA sequence: TGTGCCAGCAGTTACAACTCCGAGCAGTACTTC. J is TRBJ2-7 and V is TRBV6-5; D unclear. Per germline, CDR1 MNHEY and CDR2 SVGAGI. The V end lost 2 bases, the J end lost 6 bases, and 5 bases lay between the germline ends. This CDR3 is built from 11 residues.

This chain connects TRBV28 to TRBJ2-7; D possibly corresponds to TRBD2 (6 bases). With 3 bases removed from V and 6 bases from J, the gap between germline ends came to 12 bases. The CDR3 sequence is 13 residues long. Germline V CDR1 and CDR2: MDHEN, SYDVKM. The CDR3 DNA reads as TGTGCCAGCAGTTTGGGACTCATTACCGAGCAGTACTTC. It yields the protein CASSLGLITEQYF.

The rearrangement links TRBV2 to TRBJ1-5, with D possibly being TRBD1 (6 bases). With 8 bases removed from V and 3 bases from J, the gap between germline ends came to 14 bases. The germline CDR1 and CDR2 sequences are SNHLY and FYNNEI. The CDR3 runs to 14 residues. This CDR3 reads CASQGQISNQPQHF. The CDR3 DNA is TGTGCCAGCCAAGGACAGATTTCCAATCAGCCCCAGCATTTT.

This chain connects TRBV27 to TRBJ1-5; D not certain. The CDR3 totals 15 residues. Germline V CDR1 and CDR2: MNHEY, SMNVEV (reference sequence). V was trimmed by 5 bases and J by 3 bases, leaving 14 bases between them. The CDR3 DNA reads TGTGCCAGCAGTAAGGCCCTAGGTCCCAATCAGCCCCAGCATTTT. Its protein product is CASSKALGPNQPQHF.

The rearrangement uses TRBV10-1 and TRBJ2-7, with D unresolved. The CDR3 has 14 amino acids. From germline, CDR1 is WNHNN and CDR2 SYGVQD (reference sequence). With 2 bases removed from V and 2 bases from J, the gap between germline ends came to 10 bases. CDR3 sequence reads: CASSENGGAYEQYF. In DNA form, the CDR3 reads TGCGCCAGCAGTGAGAACGGCGGTGCCTACGAGCAGTACTTC.

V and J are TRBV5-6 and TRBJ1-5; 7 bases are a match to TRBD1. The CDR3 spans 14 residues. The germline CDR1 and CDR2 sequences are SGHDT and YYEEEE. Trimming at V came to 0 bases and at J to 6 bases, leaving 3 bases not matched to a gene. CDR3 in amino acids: CASSLEGAPQPQHF. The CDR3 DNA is TGTGCCAGCAGCTTGGAGGGGGCTCCTCAGCCCCAGCATTTT.

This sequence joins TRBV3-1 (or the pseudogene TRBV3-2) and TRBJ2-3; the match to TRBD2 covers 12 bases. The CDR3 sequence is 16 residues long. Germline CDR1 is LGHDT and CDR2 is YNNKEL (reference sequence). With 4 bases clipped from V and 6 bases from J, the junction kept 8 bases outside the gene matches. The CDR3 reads CASSRGLAGLSDTQYF. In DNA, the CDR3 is TGTGCCAGCAGCCGCGGACTAGCGGGATTATCCGATACGCAGTATTTT.

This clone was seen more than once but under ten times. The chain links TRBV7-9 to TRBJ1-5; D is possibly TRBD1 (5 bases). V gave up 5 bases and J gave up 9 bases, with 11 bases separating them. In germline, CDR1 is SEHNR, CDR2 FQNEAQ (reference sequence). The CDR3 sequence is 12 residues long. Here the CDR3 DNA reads TGTGCCAGCAGCGAGGGCGGGGGGCCCCAGCATTTT. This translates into CASSEGGGPQHF.

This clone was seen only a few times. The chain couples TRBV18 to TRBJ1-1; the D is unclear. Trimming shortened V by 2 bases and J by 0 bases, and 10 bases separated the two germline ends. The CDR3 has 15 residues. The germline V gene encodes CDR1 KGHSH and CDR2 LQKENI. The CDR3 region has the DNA TGTGCCAGCTCACCAAGCGGGAGCCTGAACACTGAAGCTTTCTTT. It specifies CASSPSGSLNTEAFF. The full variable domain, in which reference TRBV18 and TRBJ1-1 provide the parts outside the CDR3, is NAGVMQNPRHLVRRRGQEARLRCSPMKGHSHVYWYRQLPEEGLKFMVYLQKENIIDESGMPKERFSAEFPKEGPSILRIQQVVRGDSAAYFCASSPSGSLNTEAFFGQGTRLTVV.

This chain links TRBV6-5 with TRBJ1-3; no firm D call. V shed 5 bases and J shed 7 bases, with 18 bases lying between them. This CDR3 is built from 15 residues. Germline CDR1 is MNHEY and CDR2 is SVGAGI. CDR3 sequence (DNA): TGTGCCAGCAGTACCGACTCCTCCCGGCGGAACACCATATATTTT. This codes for CASSTDSSRRNTIYF.

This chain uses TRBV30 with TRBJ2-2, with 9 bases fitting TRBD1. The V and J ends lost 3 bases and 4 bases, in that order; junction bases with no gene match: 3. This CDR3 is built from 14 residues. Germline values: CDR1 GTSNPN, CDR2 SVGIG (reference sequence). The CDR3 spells CAWRTDRGTGELFF. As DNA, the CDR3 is TGTGCCTGGAGGACGGACAGGGGCACCGGGGAGCTGTTTTTT.

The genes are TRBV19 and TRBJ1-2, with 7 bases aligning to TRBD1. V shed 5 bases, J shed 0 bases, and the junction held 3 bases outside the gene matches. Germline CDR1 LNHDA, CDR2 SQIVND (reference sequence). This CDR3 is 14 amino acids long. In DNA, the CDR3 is TGTGCCAGTAGTTTAACAGGGGCTAACTATGGCTACACCTTC. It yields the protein CASSLTGANYGYTF.

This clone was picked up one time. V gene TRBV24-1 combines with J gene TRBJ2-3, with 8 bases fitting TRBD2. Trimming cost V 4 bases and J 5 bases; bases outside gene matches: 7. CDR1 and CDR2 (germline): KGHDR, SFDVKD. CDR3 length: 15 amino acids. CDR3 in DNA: TGTGCCACCAGTGACTTTAGCGGGAAAGGAGATACGCAGTATTTT. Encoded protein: CATSDFSGKGDTQYF.

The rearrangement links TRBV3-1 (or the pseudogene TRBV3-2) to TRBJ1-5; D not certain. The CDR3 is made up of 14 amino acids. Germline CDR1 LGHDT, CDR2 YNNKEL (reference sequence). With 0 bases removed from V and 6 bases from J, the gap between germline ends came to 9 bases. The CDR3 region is CASSQDTSGQPQHF. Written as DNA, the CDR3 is TGTGCCAGCAGCCAAGATACCAGCGGTCAGCCCCAGCATTTT.

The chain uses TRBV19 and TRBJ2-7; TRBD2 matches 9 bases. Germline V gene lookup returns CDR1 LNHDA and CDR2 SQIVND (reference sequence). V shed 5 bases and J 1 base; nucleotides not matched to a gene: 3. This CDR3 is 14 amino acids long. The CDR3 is CASSASGMSYEQYF. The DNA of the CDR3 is TGTGCCAGTAGTGCTAGCGGGATGTCCTACGAGCAGTACTTC.

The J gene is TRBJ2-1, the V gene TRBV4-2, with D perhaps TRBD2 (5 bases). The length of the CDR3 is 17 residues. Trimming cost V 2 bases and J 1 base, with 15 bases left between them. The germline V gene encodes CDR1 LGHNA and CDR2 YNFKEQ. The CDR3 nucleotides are TGTGCCAGCAGCCAAAACACAGCGGCAGTATCCTACAATGAGCAGTTCTTC. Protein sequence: CASSQNTAAVSYNEQFF.

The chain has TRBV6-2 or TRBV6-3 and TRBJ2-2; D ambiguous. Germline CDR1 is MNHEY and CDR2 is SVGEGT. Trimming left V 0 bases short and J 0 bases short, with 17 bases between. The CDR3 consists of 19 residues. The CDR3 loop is CASSYSLPWAGANTGELFF. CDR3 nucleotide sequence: TGTGCCAGCAGTTACTCATTGCCATGGGCAGGCGCGAACACCGGGGAGCTGTTTTTT.

The CDR3 here is CASSLGSPGTHYNEQFF. CDR3 nucleotide sequence: TGTGCCAGCAGCCTGGGGTCTCCCGGGACTCATTATAATGAGCAGTTCTTC. The gene calls are TRBV13 and TRBJ2-1, with a tentative D call TRBD2 (6 bases). Germline CDR1 and CDR2: PRHDT and FYEKMQ (reference sequence). The germline V and J ends were trimmed by 5 bases and 7 bases, with 24 bases remaining between them. This CDR3 is built from 17 residues.

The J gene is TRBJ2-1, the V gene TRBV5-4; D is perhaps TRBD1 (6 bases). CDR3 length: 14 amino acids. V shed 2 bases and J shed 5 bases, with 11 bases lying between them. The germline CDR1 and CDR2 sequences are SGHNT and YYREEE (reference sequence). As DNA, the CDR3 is TGTGCCAGCAGCTTCAGGGGCCCAGACAATGAGCAGTTCTTC. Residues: CASSFRGPDNEQFF.

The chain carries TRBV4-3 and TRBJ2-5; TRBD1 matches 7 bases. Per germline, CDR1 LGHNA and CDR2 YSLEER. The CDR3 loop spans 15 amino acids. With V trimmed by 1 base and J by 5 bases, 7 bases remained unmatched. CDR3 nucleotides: TGCGCCAGCAGCCAAGCTAGGGGGCTCGGGGAGACCCAGTACTTC. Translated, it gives CASSQARGLGETQYF.

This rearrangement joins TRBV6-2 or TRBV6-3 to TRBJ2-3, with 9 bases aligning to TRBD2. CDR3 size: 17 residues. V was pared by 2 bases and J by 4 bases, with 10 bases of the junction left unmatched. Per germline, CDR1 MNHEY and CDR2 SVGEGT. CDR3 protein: CASSYGVAGVLADTQYF. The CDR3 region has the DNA TGTGCCAGCAGTTACGGGGTAGCGGGAGTTTTGGCAGATACGCAGTATTTT.

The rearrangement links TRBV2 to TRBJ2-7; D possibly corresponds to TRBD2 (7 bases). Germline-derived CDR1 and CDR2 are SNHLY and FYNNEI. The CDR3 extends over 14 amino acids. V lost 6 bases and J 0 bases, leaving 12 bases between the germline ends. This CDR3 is CASRLGGVSYEQYF. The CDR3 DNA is TGTGCCAGCAGATTAGGGGGGGTCTCCTACGAGCAGTACTTC.

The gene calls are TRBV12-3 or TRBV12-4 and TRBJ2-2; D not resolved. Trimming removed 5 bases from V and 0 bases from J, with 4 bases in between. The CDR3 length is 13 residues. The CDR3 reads CASSQANTGELFF. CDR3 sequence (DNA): TGTGCCAGCAGTCAGGCGAACACCGGGGAGCTGTTTTTT.

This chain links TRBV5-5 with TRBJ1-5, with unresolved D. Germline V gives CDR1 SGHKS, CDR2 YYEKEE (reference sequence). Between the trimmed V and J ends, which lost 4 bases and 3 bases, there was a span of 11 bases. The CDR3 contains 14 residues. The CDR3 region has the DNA TGTGCCAGCAGCCTCAATTCAGTCAATCAGCCCCAGCATTTT. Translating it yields CASSLNSVNQPQHF.

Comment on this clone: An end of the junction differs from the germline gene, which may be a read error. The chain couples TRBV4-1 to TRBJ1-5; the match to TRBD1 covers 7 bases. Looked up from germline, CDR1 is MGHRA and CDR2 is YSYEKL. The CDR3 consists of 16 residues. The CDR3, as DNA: TGCGCCAGCAGCAAAGAAGGCCCAGGGGGGTTTCAGCCCCAGCATTTT. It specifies CASSKEGPGGFQPQHF.

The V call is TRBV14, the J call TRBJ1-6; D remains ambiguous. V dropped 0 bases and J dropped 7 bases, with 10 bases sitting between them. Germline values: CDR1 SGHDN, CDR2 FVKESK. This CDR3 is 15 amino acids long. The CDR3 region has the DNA TGTGCCAGCAGCCAAGATAGAGCCATAAATTCACCCCTCCACTTT. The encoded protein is CASSQDRAINSPLHF.